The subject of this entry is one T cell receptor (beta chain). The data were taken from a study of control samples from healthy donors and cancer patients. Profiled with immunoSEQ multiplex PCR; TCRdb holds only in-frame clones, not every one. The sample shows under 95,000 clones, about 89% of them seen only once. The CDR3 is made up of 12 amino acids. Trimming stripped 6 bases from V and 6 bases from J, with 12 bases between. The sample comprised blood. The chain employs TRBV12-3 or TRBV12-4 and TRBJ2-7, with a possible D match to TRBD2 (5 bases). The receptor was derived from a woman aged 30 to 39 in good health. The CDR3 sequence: CASSTSLSEQYF. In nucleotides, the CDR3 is TGTGCCAGCAGCACTAGTTTATCCGAGCAGTACTTC.